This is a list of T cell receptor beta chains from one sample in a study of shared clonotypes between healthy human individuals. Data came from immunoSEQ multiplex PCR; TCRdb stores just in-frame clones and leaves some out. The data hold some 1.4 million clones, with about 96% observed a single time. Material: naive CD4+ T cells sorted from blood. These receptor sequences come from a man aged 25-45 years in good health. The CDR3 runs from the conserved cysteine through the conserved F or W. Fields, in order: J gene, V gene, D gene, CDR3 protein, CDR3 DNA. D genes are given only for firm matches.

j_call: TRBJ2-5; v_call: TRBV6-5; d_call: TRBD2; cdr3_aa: CASSGLDQETQYF; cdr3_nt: TGTGCCAGCAGCGGACTAGACCAAGAGACCCAGTACTTC
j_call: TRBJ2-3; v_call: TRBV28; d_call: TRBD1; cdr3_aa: CASSSWTGASTDTQYF; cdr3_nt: TGTGCCAGCAGTTCATGGACAGGGGCTAGCACAGATACGCAGTATTTT
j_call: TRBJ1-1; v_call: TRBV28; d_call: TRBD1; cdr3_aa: CASSLSGQGFEAFF; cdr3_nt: TGTGCCAGCAGTTTGTCGGGACAGGGTTTTGAAGCTTTCTTT
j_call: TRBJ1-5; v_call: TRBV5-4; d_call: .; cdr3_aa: CASSSAVRDTGSNQPQHF; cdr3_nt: TGTGCCAGCAGCTCGGCAGTACGGGACACAGGTAGCAATCAGCCCCAGCATTTT
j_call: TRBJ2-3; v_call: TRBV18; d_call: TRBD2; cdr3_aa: CASSPLLADHTDTQYF; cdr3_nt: TGTGCCAGCTCACCCCTACTAGCGGACCACACAGATACGCAGTATTTT
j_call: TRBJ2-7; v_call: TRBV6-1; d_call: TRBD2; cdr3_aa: CASSSLAGVATEQYF; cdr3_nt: TGTGCCAGCAGTTCACTAGCGGGAGTCGCTACCGAGCAGTACTTC
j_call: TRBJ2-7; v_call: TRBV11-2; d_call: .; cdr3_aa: CASSQIRGATNEQYF; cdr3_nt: TGTGCCAGCAGCCAAATCCGGGGAGCTACGAACGAGCAGTACTTC
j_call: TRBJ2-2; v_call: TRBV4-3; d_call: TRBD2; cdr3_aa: CASSRGLAANTGELFF; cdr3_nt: TGCGCCAGCAGCCGAGGACTAGCGGCGAACACCGGGGAGCTGTTTTTT
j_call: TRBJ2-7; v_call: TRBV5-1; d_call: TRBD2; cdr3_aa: CASSLGLAVSYEQYF; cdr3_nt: TGCGCCAGCAGCTTGGGACTAGCGGTATCCTACGAGCAGTACTTC
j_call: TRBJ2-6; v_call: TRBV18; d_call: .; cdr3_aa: CASSPRPGPATGANVLTF; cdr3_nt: TGTGCCAGCTCACCCCGTCCCGGCCCCGCAACTGGGGCCAACGTCCTGACTTTC